A single sample gave rise to the 31 T cell receptor beta chains below, sequenced in a study of blood T cell repertoires in COVID-19. Clones were read by immunoSEQ multiplex PCR, and TCRdb kept only the in-frame ones, dropping some. The sample shows approximately 160,000 clones, around 80% of them seen only once. Sequences were obtained from peripheral blood. Receptors were obtained from a woman of 80 years or more with active or convalescent COVID-19.

The chain joins TRBV19 to TRBJ1-1; no clear D gene. V was trimmed by 6 bases and J by 1 base, leaving 18 bases between them. Germline V lookup: CDR1 LNHDA, CDR2 SQIVND (reference sequence). The CDR3 length is 16 residues. The CDR3 region has the DNA TGTGCCAGTAGGCCACTTCAGGCGGGTGCGAACACTGAAGCTTTCTTT. This gives the protein CASRPLQAGANTEAFF.

V gene TRBV19 combines with J gene TRBJ1-5; D is uncertain. The length of the CDR3 is 14 residues. Germline V CDR1 and CDR2: LNHDA, SQIVND (reference sequence). The V end lost 2 bases, the J end lost 5 bases, and 10 bases lay between the germline ends. CDR3 loop: CASSIFTDHQPQHF. In DNA form, the CDR3 reads TGTGCCAGTAGTATATTTACAGACCATCAGCCCCAGCATTTT. Using reference TRBV19 and TRBJ1-5 for the parts outside the CDR3, the full variable domain is DGGITQSPKYLFRKEGQNVTLSCEQNLNHDAMYWYRQDPGQGLRLIYYSQIVNDFQKGDIAEGYSVSREKKESFPLTVTSAQKNPTAFYLCASSIFTDHQPQHFGDGTRLSIL.

CDR3 sequence reads: CASRKTGTGAEGYTF. CDR3 bases: TGTGCCAGCAGAAAAACCGGGACAGGGGCTGAAGGCTACACCTTC. The V call is TRBV7-6, the J call TRBJ1-2; TRBD1 matches at 10 bases. Trimming at V came to 6 bases and at J to 8 bases, leaving 12 bases not matched to a gene. The CDR3 extends over 15 amino acids. Germline CDR1 and CDR2: SGHVS and FNYEAQ.

V and J are TRBV23-1 and TRBJ1-5; D possibly corresponds to TRBD1 (5 bases). TRBV23-1 qualifies as an ORF whose function is uncertain. The CDR3 is 15 amino acids. Trimming took off 3 bases at V and 0 bases at J, with 9 bases between the two ends. The CDR3 spells CASSQPDSSNQPQHF. The DNA for the CDR3 is TGCGCCAGCAGTCAGCCCGACAGTAGCAATCAGCCCCAGCATTTT.

The rearrangement uses TRBV5-1 and TRBJ1-6; TRBD1 matches 9 bases. The CDR3 consists of 15 residues. Germline-derived CDR1 and CDR2 are SGHRS and YFSETQ. V dropped 5 bases and J dropped 7; count of bases not matched to a gene: 7. CDR3 DNA: TGCGCCAGCAGTTTAGGGGACAGGGAAAATTCACCCCTCCACTTT. Translating it yields CASSLGDRENSPLHF.

V usage is TRBV29-1 and J usage is TRBJ2-7; perhaps TRBD1 as D (6 bases). The V end was cut by 0 bases, the J end by 7 bases, with 13 bases between. CDR1 is SQVTM, CDR2 ANQGSEA, per germline. This CDR3 comprises 13 residues. This chain's CDR3 is CSVEDPRGGEQYF. In DNA, the CDR3 is TGCAGCGTTGAAGATCCCAGGGGTGGGGAGCAGTACTTC.

The chain links TRBV7-2 to TRBJ2-1; 8 nucleotides agree with TRBD2. Per germline, CDR1 SGHTA and CDR2 FQGNSA. V lost 1 base and J lost 7; bases outside the gene matches: 6. The length of the CDR3 is 15 residues. CDR3 sequence reads: CASSLEGTSGNEQFF. The CDR3 nucleotides read TGTGCCAGCAGCTTAGAAGGGACTAGTGGGAATGAGCAGTTCTTC.

The V gene is TRBV2, the J gene TRBJ1-2; perhaps TRBD1 as D (6 bases). V shed 6 bases and J shed 4 bases, with 9 bases lying between them. Germline-derived CDR1 and CDR2 are SNHLY and FYNNEI. This CDR3 has 12 amino acids. This CDR3 is CASRGQSYGYTF. In DNA form, the CDR3 reads TGTGCCAGCAGAGGACAGAGCTATGGCTACACCTTC.

The gene calls are TRBV27 and TRBJ1-2; TRBD1 aligns across 7 bases. The CDR3 is made up of 15 amino acids. The germline CDR1 and CDR2 sequences are MNHEY and SMNVEV (reference sequence). The V and J ends lost 5 bases and 2 bases, in that order; junction bases with no gene match: 8. The chain's CDR3 is CASSHGQVDNYGYTF. CDR3 nucleotide sequence: TGTGCCAGCAGTCATGGACAGGTTGACAACTATGGCTACACCTTC.

The chain carries TRBV19 and TRBJ1-4; 8 nucleotides match TRBD1. J was trimmed by 6 bases and V by 3 bases; bases with no gene match: 6. This CDR3 has 15 residues. Germline values: CDR1 LNHDA, CDR2 SQIVND (reference sequence). The CDR3 protein is CASSIYHRGDEKLFF. The CDR3 DNA is TGTGCCAGTAGTATTTATCACAGGGGGGATGAAAAACTGTTTTTT.

The V gene is TRBV2, the J gene TRBJ1-2; 7 positions agree with TRBD1. Trimming removed 4 bases from V and 7 bases from J; junction bases left unmatched: 6. This CDR3 has 13 residues. The germline gives CDR1 SNHLY, CDR2 FYNNEI. CDR3 loop: CASSVTGEVGYTF. In DNA form, the CDR3 reads TGTGCCAGCAGTGTTACAGGGGAGGTTGGCTACACCTTC.

This chain uses TRBV19 with TRBJ1-2, with D hard to call. The V and J ends lost 3 bases and 4 bases respectively, with 12 bases between them. CDR1 is LNHDA, CDR2 SQIVND, per germline (reference sequence). The CDR3 is made up of 14 amino acids. The CDR3 is CASSMEGGRYGYTF. Written as DNA, the CDR3 is TGTGCCAGTAGTATGGAGGGCGGACGCTATGGCTACACCTTC.

The CDR3 loop is CASTPPTGVGNTIYF. CDR3 in DNA: TGTGCCAGCACCCCACCAACAGGGGTAGGAAACACCATATATTTT. This chain connects TRBV6-5 to TRBJ1-3; TRBD1 agrees at 7 bases. The CDR3 sequence is 15 residues long. V gave up 7 bases and J gave up 4 bases; unmatched junction bases: 10. CDR1 MNHEY and CDR2 SVGAGI come from the germline V gene.

V and J are TRBV6-5 and TRBJ1-1; 7 bases are shared with TRBD1. The J segment lost 4 bases and the V segment lost 8 bases, leaving 10 bases of the junction unmatched. In germline, CDR1 is MNHEY, CDR2 SVGAGI. The CDR3 is 14 amino acids. The CDR3 loop reads CASREQDRTTEAFF. The CDR3 nucleotides read TGTGCCAGCCGAGAGCAGGACAGGACCACTGAAGCTTTCTTT.

The V and J genes are TRBV6-2 or TRBV6-3 and TRBJ1-4; 11 bases align to TRBD1. V lost 4 bases and J lost 0; bases outside the gene matches: 4. Germline V gene lookup returns CDR1 MNHEY and CDR2 SVGEGT. The CDR3 has 17 residues. Written as DNA, the CDR3 is TGTGCCAGCAGTTGGACAGGGGGCGAGTCAACTAATGAAAAACTGTTTTTT. Amino acid sequence: CASSWTGGESTNEKLFF.

This chain joins TRBV4-2 and TRBJ2-1; possibly TRBD2 for D (6 bases). This CDR3 spans 16 amino acids. Deletions cut 4 bases from V and 6 bases from J, with 19 bases between. Germline CDR1 reads LGHNA; CDR2 reads YNFKEQ. This chain's CDR3 is CASSLPRASESNEQFF. CDR3 nucleotide sequence: TGTGCCAGCAGCCTCCCCCGGGCTAGCGAGAGCAATGAGCAGTTCTTC.

This rearrangement joins TRBV7-9 to TRBJ1-1; D is undetermined. The germline V and J ends were trimmed by 2 bases and 3 bases, with 7 bases remaining between them. The V gene's germline CDR1 is SEHNR and CDR2 FQNEAQ (reference sequence). CDR3 length: 13 amino acids. The CDR3 DNA reads as TGTGCCAGCAGCTTATTTGAGGACACTGAAGCTTTCTTT. Protein product: CASSLFEDTEAFF.

The chain combines TRBV6-6 with TRBJ2-7; a possible D gene is TRBD1 (5 bases). The germline V gene encodes CDR1 MNHNY and CDR2 SVGAGI (reference sequence). The CDR3 consists of 14 residues. Trimming removed 7 bases from V and 0 bases from J, with 13 bases in between. The CDR3 DNA is TGTGCCAGCACCGACTTCAGGGACTCCTACGAGCAGTACTTC. Residues: CASTDFRDSYEQYF.

The rearrangement uses TRBV2 and TRBJ2-2, with a weak D call TRBD2 (7 bases). Germline values: CDR1 SNHLY, CDR2 FYNNEI. Trimming removed 2 bases from V and 5 bases from J, with 21 bases in between. This CDR3 has 18 residues. The CDR3 loop is CASSEMRGPIQGTGELFF. The CDR3 DNA sequence: TGTGCCAGCAGTGAAATGCGGGGGCCAATCCAGGGGACCGGGGAGCTGTTTTTT. Combining the CDR3 with reference TRBV2 and TRBJ2-2 gives the whole variable domain EPEVTQTPSHQVTQMGQEVILRCVPISNHLYFYWYRQILGQKVEFLVSFYNNEISEKSEIFDDQFSVERPDGSNFTLKIRSTKLEDSAMYFCASSEMRGPIQGTGELFFGEGSRLTVL.

As regards this clone: Other DNA sequences in the sample encode the same CDR3. The CDR3 here is CAISPDNNSPLHF. The CDR3 nucleotides read TGTGCCATCAGTCCGGACAATAATTCACCCCTCCACTTT. The chain is built from TRBV10-3 and TRBJ1-6, with a possible D match to TRBD1 (5 bases). V shed 5 bases and J shed 5 bases, with 7 bases lying between them. The CDR3 length is 13 residues. Looked up from germline, CDR1 is ENHRY and CDR2 is SYGVKD.

A few counts support this clone. V gene TRBV11-3 combines with J gene TRBJ1-1; no clear D gene. V lost 4 bases to trimming and J lost 5 bases, with 11 bases between them. The CDR3 runs 13 residues. Germline CDR1 reads SGHNT; CDR2 reads YENEEA. The CDR3 spells CASSYRVETEAFF. CDR3 DNA: TGTGCCAGCAGCTACCGCGTAGAGACTGAAGCTTTCTTT.

The chain joins TRBV6-5 to TRBJ1-3; 8 bases map to TRBD1. Per germline, CDR1 MNHEY and CDR2 SVGAGI. The CDR3 totals 15 residues. V was clipped by 6 bases and J by 4 bases; unmatched bases: 8. In DNA form, the CDR3 reads TGTGCCAGCAGCCGTCAAGGGGACAGGGGAAACACCATATATTTT. This translates into CASSRQGDRGNTIYF.

The V and J genes are TRBV7-3 and TRBJ1-1; D uncertain. Looked up from germline, CDR1 is SGHTA and CDR2 is FQGTGA. The CDR3 contains 13 residues. Deletions cut 6 bases from V and 1 base from J, with 9 bases between. The CDR3 loop reads CASRVTENTEAFF. CDR3 nucleotides: TGTGCCAGCAGGGTTACAGAGAACACTGAAGCTTTCTTT.

The rearrangement joins TRBV27 to TRBJ2-1, with 7 nucleotides matching TRBD1. Trimming at V came to 4 bases and at J to 4 bases, leaving 7 bases not matched to a gene. From germline, CDR1 is MNHEY and CDR2 SMNVEV (reference sequence). The CDR3 runs to 15 residues. Here the CDR3 DNA reads TGTGCCAGCAGTTCCCGACAGGGCCTTTACAATGAGCAGTTCTTC. Residues: CASSSRQGLYNEQFF.

The J gene is TRBJ1-2, the V gene TRBV14, with no clear D. This CDR3 is built from 14 residues. Germline CDR1 SGHDN, CDR2 FVKESK. Trimming took off 0 bases at V and 2 bases at J, with 7 bases between the two ends. The CDR3 region has the DNA TGTGCCAGCAGCCAAGATACGGGGAACTATGGCTACACCTTC. Translated: CASSQDTGNYGYTF.

A word on this clone: One end of the junction does not line up with germline, which may come from a read error. The chain carries TRBV29-1 and TRBJ1-1; D is ambiguous. The CDR3 runs 13 residues. CDR1 and CDR2 from the germline V gene are SQVTM and ANQGSEA. CDR3 nucleotides: TGCAGCGTTGACGGTCTCAGAGGATCCCCGTTTGACTTT. Translation: CSVDGLRGSPFDF.

The rearrangement links TRBV19 to TRBJ1-2; maybe TRBD1 (6 bases). The length of the CDR3 is 15 residues. The germline V gene encodes CDR1 LNHDA and CDR2 SQIVND (reference sequence). Trimming removed 5 bases from V and 4 bases from J, with 17 bases in between. CDR3 protein: CASSATQGRAYGYTF. CDR3 nucleotide sequence: TGTGCCAGTAGTGCCACACAGGGAAGGGCCTATGGCTACACCTTC.

CDR3 sequence reads: CASSKTKDREDQPQHF. As DNA, the CDR3 is TGTGCCAGCAGCAAAACCAAGGACAGGGAGGATCAGCCCCAGCATTTT. V and J are TRBV21-1 and TRBJ1-5; TRBD1 is taken as the D call from the table, unchecked against the DNA. TRBV21-1 is deemed a pseudogene. The CDR3 covers 16 residues.

The chain carries TRBV9 and TRBJ2-3, with unresolved D. CDR3 length equals 16 residues. CDR1 and CDR2 (germline): SGDLS, YYNGEE. Trimming pared 3 bases from V and 1 base from J, leaving 15 bases between. In nucleotides, the CDR3 is TGTGCCAGCAGCGCCACCGGTCAGGTCGGCACAGATACGCAGTATTTT. The encoded protein is CASSATGQVGTDTQYF.

J is TRBJ1-4 and V is TRBV30; weak D call: TRBD1 (5 bases). This CDR3 has 16 residues. Germline V lookup: CDR1 GTSNPN, CDR2 SVGIG (reference sequence). V was trimmed by 2 bases and J by 0 bases, leaving 13 bases between them. The CDR3 DNA is TGTGCCTGGAGTCCACTGACAGCCTCAACTAATGAAAAACTGTTTTTT. Translated, it gives CAWSPLTASTNEKLFF.

The rearrangement links TRBV10-2 to TRBJ1-2; 9 bases agree with TRBD1. Trimming removed 4 bases from V and 5 bases from J; junction bases left unmatched: 5. Germline CDR1 is WSHSY and CDR2 is SAAADI. The CDR3 is 14 residues long. CDR3: CASSGTGERYGYTF. As DNA, the CDR3 is TGCGCCAGCAGTGGGACAGGGGAACGGTATGGCTACACCTTC.